Shown below are 9 T cell receptor beta chains from a single sample sequenced in a study of blood T cell repertoires in COVID-19. Assay used: immunoSEQ multiplex PCR; TCRdb lists only in-frame clones, some missing. The sample shows just over 300,000 clones, 70% to 90% of them seen only once. Sequenced input: PBMCs or T cells enriched from blood (not recorded which). These receptor sequences come from a man younger than 40 who had recovered from COVID-19.

The chain links TRBV6-1 to TRBJ1-1; possible D gene TRBD1, 5 bases. The CDR3 runs 16 residues. Per the germline V gene, CDR1 is MNHNS and CDR2 is SASEGT. V was shortened by 2 bases and J by 1 base, with 14 bases between the two germline ends. Written as DNA, the CDR3 is TGTGCCAGCAGTGAACCCGGGGACTCTCGGAACACTGAAGCTTTCTTT. Protein: CASSEPGDSRNTEAFF.

The chain combines TRBV18 with TRBJ2-3; perhaps TRBD2 as D (6 bases). The CDR3 is 15 residues long. Trimming took 1 base from V and 0 from J, leaving 8 bases between them. From germline, CDR1 is KGHSH and CDR2 LQKENI. The CDR3 nucleotides read TGTGCCAGCTCACCACAGCTAGCGAGCACAGATACGCAGTATTTT. It specifies CASSPQLASTDTQYF.

Only one count was recorded for this clone. The chain couples TRBV3-1 (or the pseudogene TRBV3-2) to TRBJ1-1; 8 nucleotides line up with TRBD1. The CDR3 loop spans 14 amino acids. With 4 bases clipped from V and 3 bases from J, the junction kept 4 bases outside the gene matches. Germline CDR1 is LGHDT and CDR2 is YNNKEL (reference sequence). The CDR3 protein is CASSPDRGHTEAFF. In DNA form, the CDR3 reads TGTGCCAGCAGCCCAGACAGGGGCCACACTGAAGCTTTCTTT.

In its sample, this clone was seen once. The chain employs TRBV14 and TRBJ1-2, with TRBD1 as a possible D gene (6 bases). Germline V gene data show CDR1 as SGHDN and CDR2 as FVKESK. Trimming removed 4 bases from V and 6 bases from J, with 18 bases in between. The CDR3 is made up of 15 amino acids. CDR3 residues: CASSPSSGGRNGYTF. The CDR3 nucleotides read TGTGCCAGCAGCCCTTCAAGCGGGGGGCGAAATGGCTACACCTTC.

This chain joins TRBV27 and TRBJ2-7; a possible D gene is TRBD1 (5 bases). Trimming left V 8 bases short and J 3 bases short, with 17 bases between. Germline lookup yields CDR1 MNHEY and CDR2 SMNVEV (reference sequence). The CDR3 has 14 residues. The CDR3 region has the DNA TGTGCCAGCGGCACCCTCCAGGGTCGCTACGAGCAGTACTTC. It codes for CASGTLQGRYEQYF.

V is TRBV4-2 and J is TRBJ2-3; tentatively, D is TRBD2 (6 bases). The length of the CDR3 is 18 residues. Germline values: CDR1 LGHNA, CDR2 YNFKEQ. The V end lost 4 bases, the J end lost 1 base, and 21 bases lay between the germline ends. The CDR3 DNA follows: TGTGCCAGCAGCCGCGCGGGCGCTAGCGCCCCTCGCACAGATACGCAGTATTTT. Protein product: CASSRAGASAPRTDTQYF.

The chain recombines TRBV15 with TRBJ1-1; D perhaps matches TRBD1 (5 bases). The CDR3 runs 17 residues. The ends were cut back, 0 bases at V and 6 bases at J, with 20 bases in the middle. The V gene's germline CDR1 is LNHNV and CDR2 YYDKDF (reference sequence). The CDR3 DNA sequence: TGTGCCACCAGCAGAGATCGGTCGGACACACGGCCAGCTGAAGCTTTCTTT. Its protein product is CATSRDRSDTRPAEAFF.

The chain couples TRBV10-1 to TRBJ2-7; D possibly corresponds to TRBD2 (6 bases). Trimming shortened V by 2 bases and J by 3 bases, and 14 bases separated the two germline ends. The germline V gene encodes CDR1 WNHNN and CDR2 SYGVQD (reference sequence). The CDR3 is made up of 15 amino acids. CDR3 bases: TGCGCCAGCAGTGAGACGACGGGAGACTACTACGAGCAGTACTTC. Its translation: CASSETTGDYYEQYF.

The chain employs TRBV19 and TRBJ2-7, with D possibly TRBD1 on 8 matching bases. V dropped 6 bases and J dropped 3 bases, with 21 bases sitting between them. There are 16 residues in the CDR3. Germline V CDR1 and CDR2: LNHDA, SQIVND (reference sequence). CDR3 bases: TGTGCCAGTAGCCTAGCAGGGGGCGGGGGCCTCTACGAGCAGTACTTC. Amino acid sequence: CASSLAGGGGLYEQYF. The full variable domain, completed using reference TRBV19 and TRBJ2-7, is DGGITQSPKYLFRKEGQNVTLSCEQNLNHDAMYWYRQDPGQGLRLIYYSQIVNDFQKGDIAEGYSVSREKKESFPLTVTSAQKNPTAFYLCASSLAGGGGLYEQYFGPGTRLTVT.